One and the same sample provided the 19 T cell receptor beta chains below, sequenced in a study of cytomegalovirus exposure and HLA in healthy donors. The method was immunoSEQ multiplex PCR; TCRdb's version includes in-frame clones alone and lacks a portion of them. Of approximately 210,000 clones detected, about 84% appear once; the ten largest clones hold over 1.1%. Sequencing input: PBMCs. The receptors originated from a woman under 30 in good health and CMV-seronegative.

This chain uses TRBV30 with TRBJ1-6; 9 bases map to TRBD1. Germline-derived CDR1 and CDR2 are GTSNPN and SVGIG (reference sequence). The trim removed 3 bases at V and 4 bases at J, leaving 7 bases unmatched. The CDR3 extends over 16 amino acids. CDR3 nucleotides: TGTGCCTGGAGAAACTCCGGGACAGGGTATAATTCACCCCTCCACTTT. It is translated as CAWRNSGTGYNSPLHF. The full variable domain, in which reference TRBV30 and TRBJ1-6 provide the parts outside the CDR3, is SQTIHQWPATLVQPVGSPLSLECTVEGTSNPNLYWYRQAAGRGLQLLFYSVGIGQISSEVPQNLSASRPQDRQFILSSKKLLLSDSGFYLCAWRNSGTGYNSPLHFGNGTRLTVT.

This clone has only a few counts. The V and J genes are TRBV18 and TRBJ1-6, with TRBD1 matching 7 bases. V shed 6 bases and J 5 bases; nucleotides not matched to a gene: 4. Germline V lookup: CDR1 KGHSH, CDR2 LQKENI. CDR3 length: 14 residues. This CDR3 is CASSSGTDNSPLHF. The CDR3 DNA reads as TGTGCCAGCTCGTCAGGGACAGATAATTCACCCCTCCACTTT.

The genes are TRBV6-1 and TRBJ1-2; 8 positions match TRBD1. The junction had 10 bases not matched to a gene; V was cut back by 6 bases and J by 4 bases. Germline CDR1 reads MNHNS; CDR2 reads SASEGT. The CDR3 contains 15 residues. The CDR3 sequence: CASSEFGTGPYGYTF. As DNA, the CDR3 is TGTGCCAGCAGCGAATTTGGGACAGGTCCCTATGGCTACACCTTC.

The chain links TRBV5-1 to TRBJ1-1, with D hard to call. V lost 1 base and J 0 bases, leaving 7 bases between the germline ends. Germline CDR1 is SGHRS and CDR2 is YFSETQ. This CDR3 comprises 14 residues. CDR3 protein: CASSLSAVNTEAFF. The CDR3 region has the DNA TGCGCCAGCAGCTTGAGTGCGGTGAACACTGAAGCTTTCTTT.

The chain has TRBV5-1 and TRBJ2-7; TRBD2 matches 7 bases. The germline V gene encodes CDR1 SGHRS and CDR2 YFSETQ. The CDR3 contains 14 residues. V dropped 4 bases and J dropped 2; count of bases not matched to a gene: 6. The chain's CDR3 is CASSGSGATYEQYF. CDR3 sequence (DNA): TGCGCCAGCAGCGGGAGCGGGGCCACCTACGAGCAGTACTTC.

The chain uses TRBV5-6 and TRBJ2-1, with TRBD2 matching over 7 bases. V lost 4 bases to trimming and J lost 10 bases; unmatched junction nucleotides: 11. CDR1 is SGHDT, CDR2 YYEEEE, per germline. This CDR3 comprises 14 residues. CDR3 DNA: TGTGCCAGCAGCCACATCCGACTAGCCAGAGAGCAGTTCTTC. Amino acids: CASSHIRLAREQFF. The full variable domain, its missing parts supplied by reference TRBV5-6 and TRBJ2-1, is DAGVTQSPTHLIKTRGQQVTLRCSPKSGHDTVSWYQQALGQGPQFIFQYYEEEERQRGNFPDRFSGHQFPNYSSELNVNALLLGDSALYLCASSHIRLAREQFFGPGTRLTVL.

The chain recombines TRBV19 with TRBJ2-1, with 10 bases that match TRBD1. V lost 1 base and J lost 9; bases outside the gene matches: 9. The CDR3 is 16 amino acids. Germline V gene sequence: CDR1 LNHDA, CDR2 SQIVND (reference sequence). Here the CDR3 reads CASSIGDRGVVGEQFF. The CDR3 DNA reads TGTGCCAGTAGTATAGGGGACAGGGGTGTTGTAGGTGAGCAGTTCTTC.

The chain's CDR3 is CATKLGTGSNQPQHF. For the CDR3, the DNA is TGTGCCACCAAACTGGGGACAGGGAGCAATCAGCCCCAGCATTTT. The chain recombines TRBV27 with TRBJ1-5, with 9 bases that match TRBD1. CDR1 is MNHEY and CDR2 is SMNVEV in the germline V gene (reference sequence). CDR3 length equals 15 residues. V lost 10 bases, J lost 1 base, and 8 bases stayed unmatched.

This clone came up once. As DNA, the CDR3 is TGCGCCAGCGGACGTACCGGGACCTATAATTCACCCCTCCACTTT. Its translation is CASGRTGTYNSPLHF. This chain links TRBV4-1 with TRBJ1-6; D ambiguous. In germline, CDR1 is MGHRA, CDR2 YSYEKL. This CDR3 has 15 amino acids. V shed 8 bases and J shed 2 bases, with 13 bases lying between them.

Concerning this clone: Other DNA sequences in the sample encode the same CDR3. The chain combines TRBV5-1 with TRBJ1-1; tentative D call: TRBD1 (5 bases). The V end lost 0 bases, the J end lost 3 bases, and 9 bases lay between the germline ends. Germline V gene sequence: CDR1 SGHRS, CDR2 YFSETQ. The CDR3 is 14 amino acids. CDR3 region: CASSLGQGYTEAFF. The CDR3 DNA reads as TGCGCCAGCAGCTTGGGGCAGGGATACACTGAAGCTTTCTTT. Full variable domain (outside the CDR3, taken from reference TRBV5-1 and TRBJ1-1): KAGVTQTPRYLIKTRGQQVTLSCSPISGHRSVSWYQQTPGQGLQFLFEYFSETQRNKGNFPGRFSGRQFSNSRSEMNVSTLELGDSALYLCASSLGQGYTEAFFGQGTRLTVV.

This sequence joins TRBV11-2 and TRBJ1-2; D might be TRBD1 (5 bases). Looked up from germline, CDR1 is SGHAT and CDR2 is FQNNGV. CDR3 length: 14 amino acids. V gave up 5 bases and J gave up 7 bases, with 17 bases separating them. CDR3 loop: CASSEARGRVGYTF. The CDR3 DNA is TGTGCCAGCAGCGAGGCTAGGGGAAGGGTTGGCTACACCTTC.

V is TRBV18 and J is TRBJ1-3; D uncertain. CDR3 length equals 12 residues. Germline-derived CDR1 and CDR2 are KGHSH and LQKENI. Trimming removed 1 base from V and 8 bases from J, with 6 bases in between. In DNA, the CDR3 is TGTGCCAGCTCACCACAGGAGGACACCATATATTTT. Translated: CASSPQEDTIYF.

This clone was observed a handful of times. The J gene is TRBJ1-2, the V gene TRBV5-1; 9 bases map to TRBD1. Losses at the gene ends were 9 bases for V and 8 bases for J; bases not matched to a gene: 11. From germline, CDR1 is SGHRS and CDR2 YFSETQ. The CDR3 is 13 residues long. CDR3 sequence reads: CATQRRTGDGYTF. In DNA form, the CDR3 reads TGCGCCACCCAGCGAAGGACAGGGGACGGCTACACCTTC.

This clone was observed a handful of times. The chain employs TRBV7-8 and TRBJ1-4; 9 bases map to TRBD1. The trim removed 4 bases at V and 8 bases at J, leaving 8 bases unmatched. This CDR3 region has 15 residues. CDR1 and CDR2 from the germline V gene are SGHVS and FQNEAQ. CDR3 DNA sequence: TGTGCCAGCAGCTCTGCCGGGACAGGGCCCGAAAAACTGTTTTTT. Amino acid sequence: CASSSAGTGPEKLFF. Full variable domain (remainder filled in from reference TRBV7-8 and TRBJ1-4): GAGVSQSPRYKVAKRGQDVALRCDPISGHVSLFWYQQALGQGPEFLTYFQNEAQLDKSGLPSDRFFAERPEGSVSTLKIQRTQQEDSAVYLCASSSAGTGPEKLFFGSGTQLSVL.

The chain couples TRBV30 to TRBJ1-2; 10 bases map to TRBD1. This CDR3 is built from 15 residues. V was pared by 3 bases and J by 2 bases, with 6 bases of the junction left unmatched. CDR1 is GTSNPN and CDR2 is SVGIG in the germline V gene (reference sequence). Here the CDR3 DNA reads TGTGCCTGGAGAGGGGGACAGGGGCCCAACTATGGCTACACCTTC. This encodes CAWRGGQGPNYGYTF.

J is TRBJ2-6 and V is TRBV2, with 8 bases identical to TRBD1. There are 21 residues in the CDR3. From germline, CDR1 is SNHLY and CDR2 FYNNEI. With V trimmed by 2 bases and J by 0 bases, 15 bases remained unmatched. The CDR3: CASSESGQGALSLSGANVLTF. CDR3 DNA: TGTGCCAGCAGTGAATCAGGACAGGGTGCTCTCTCTCTCTCTGGGGCCAACGTCCTGACTTTC.

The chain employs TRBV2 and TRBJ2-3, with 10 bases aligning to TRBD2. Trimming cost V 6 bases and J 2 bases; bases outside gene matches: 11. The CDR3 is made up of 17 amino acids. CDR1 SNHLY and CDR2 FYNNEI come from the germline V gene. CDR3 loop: CASSSAIAGGYTDTQYF. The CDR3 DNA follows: TGTGCCAGCAGCTCTGCAATAGCGGGGGGTTACACAGATACGCAGTATTTT. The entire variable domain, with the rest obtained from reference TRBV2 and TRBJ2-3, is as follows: EPEVTQTPSHQVTQMGQEVILRCVPISNHLYFYWYRQILGQKVEFLVSFYNNEISEKSEIFDDQFSVERPDGSNFTLKIRSTKLEDSAMYFCASSSAIAGGYTDTQYFGPGTRLTVL.

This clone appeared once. CDR3 residues: CASSLQRGGRETQYF. CDR3 nucleotides: TGTGCCAGCAGCTTACAGCGGGGGGGCCGAGAGACCCAGTACTTC. The chain has TRBV7-9 and TRBJ2-5; 10 bases are a match to TRBD2. This CDR3 has 15 residues. CDR1 is SEHNR, CDR2 FQNEAQ, per germline (reference sequence). Trimming cost V 2 bases and J 4 bases; bases outside gene matches: 4.

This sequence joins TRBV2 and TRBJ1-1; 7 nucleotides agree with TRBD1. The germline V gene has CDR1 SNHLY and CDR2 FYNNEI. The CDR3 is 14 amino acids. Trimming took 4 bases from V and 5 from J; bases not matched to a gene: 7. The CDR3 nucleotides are TGTGCCAGCAGTGGGAAGGGGGCGGGTACTGAAGCTTTCTTT. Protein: CASSGKGAGTEAFF.